This TCR beta chain was found in a study of read filtering for tumor transcriptome and immune sequencing. Study-wide background: 8 patients were R-ISS I, approximately 15 were R-ISS II, roughly 7 were R-ISS III.

Sampling of bone marrow took place during active disease in every patient. This library used roughly 400 ng RNA and molecular barcoded adaptors spanning alpha/delta and beta/gamma chains. TCRdb redid the calling of the reads with MiXCR, one entry per CDR3 protein. The sample includes approximately 90,000 distinct CDR3 sequences, 9% to 15% seen only once; the top ten take about 16%. This clonotype has more than one count but fewer than ten. Its target is not known. This CDR3 region has 15 residues. V shed 1 base and J shed 4 bases, with 10 bases lying between them. Per germline, CDR1 SEHNR and CDR2 FQNEAQ (reference sequence). Findings and caveats of the study: Correlation between methods rose after single-read clonotypes were removed.

The TCR sequence derives from a donor aged 40 or older with multiple myeloma. The chain uses TRBV7-9 and TRBJ2-2; D is unresolved. The specimen sequenced was a population of CD138-negative cells sorted from bone marrow. CDR3 region: CASSLGGTRTGELFF. The CDR3 nucleotides read TGTGCCAGCAGCTTAGGGGGAACTCGCACCGGGGAGCTGTTTTTT.